These 9 T cell receptor beta chains originate from one sample sequenced in a study of blood T cell repertoires in COVID-19. The data were produced by immunoSEQ multiplex PCR, yet TCRdb's version contains in-frame clones alone and is incomplete. The repertoire includes approximately 130,000 clones, around 87% of them detected once, and about 18% sits in the top ten. The sequenced material came from peripheral blood. All receptors derive from a woman between 45 and 65 years old who had recovered from COVID-19.

This clone was counted a single time. This chain uses TRBV11-2 with TRBJ2-3; D call uncertain. Trimming cost V 7 bases and J 5 bases, with 13 bases left between them. Germline values: CDR1 SGHAT, CDR2 FQNNGV. This CDR3 spans 13 amino acids. CDR3 DNA: TGTGCCAGCACCCGCGGATCAGAAGATACGCAGTATTTT. Protein: CASTRGSEDTQYF.

This chain links TRBV18 with TRBJ1-4, with D perhaps matching TRBD1 (5 bases). This CDR3 region has 13 residues. Trimming cost V 8 bases and J 8 bases, with 15 bases left between them. Germline V gene data show CDR1 as KGHSH and CDR2 as LQKENI. CDR3 amino acids: CASRGGVGEKLFF. CDR3 bases: TGTGCCAGCAGGGGAGGGGTCGGAGAAAAACTGTTTTTT.

In this sample, this clone turned up a few times. The chain links TRBV3-1 (or the pseudogene TRBV3-2) to TRBJ1-3; D is perhaps TRBD1 (5 bases). V was trimmed by 1 base and J by 0 bases, leaving 13 bases between them. The length of the CDR3 is 17 residues. Per the germline V gene, CDR1 is LGHDT and CDR2 is YNNKEL (reference sequence). This chain's CDR3 is CASSQAQATSSGNTIYF. The CDR3 bases are TGTGCCAGCAGCCAAGCACAGGCCACAAGCTCTGGAAACACCATATATTTT.

CDR3 DNA: TGTGCCAGCAGCTTAGAGGTACGACTAGCCCCAAGCTCCTACGAGCAGTACTTC. Its translation is CASSLEVRLAPSSYEQYF. This chain uses TRBV11-3 with TRBJ2-7; 7 nucleotides agree with TRBD2. V shed 0 bases and J 0 bases; nucleotides not matched to a gene: 11. CDR3 size: 18 residues. Germline CDR1 and CDR2: SGHNT and YENEEA.

V gene TRBV4-1 combines with J gene TRBJ2-7; D is unresolved. Trimming took 0 bases from V and 0 from J, leaving 3 bases between them. CDR1 is MGHRA and CDR2 is YSYEKL in the germline V gene. This CDR3 has 13 amino acids. Here the CDR3 reads CASSQDHSYEQYF. Here the CDR3 DNA reads TGCGCCAGCAGCCAAGATCACTCCTACGAGCAGTACTTC.

V and J are TRBV2 and TRBJ1-2; 11 bases match TRBD1. This CDR3 region has 14 residues. The V gene end was trimmed by 6 bases and the J gene end by 8 bases; junction bases not matched to a gene: 8. The germline V gene encodes CDR1 SNHLY and CDR2 FYNNEI. The CDR3 coding sequence is TGTGCCAGCAGACCCGGGACAGGGGGGTCCGGCTACACCTTC. As protein: CASRPGTGGSGYTF. Full variable domain (remainder filled in from reference TRBV2 and TRBJ1-2): EPEVTQTPSHQVTQMGQEVILRCVPISNHLYFYWYRQILGQKVEFLVSFYNNEISEKSEIFDDQFSVERPDGSNFTLKIRSTKLEDSAMYFCASRPGTGGSGYTFGSGTRLTVV.

The chain links TRBV5-1 to TRBJ2-5, with TRBD1 matching over 7 bases. J gave up 3 bases and V 0 bases, and 5 bases lay outside the gene matches. This CDR3 contains 15 residues. Germline V gene sequence: CDR1 SGHRS, CDR2 YFSETQ. DNA of the CDR3: TGCGCCAGCAGCTTGGGTATAGGGGGCGAAGAGACCCAGTACTTC. As protein: CASSLGIGGEETQYF.

The table lists this clone with a count of one. The chain employs TRBV18 and TRBJ1-1; 10 nucleotides match TRBD1. The ends lost 3 bases at V and 5 bases at J; junction bases unmatched: 6. Germline V gene lookup returns CDR1 KGHSH and CDR2 LQKENI. This CDR3 has 15 residues. The CDR3 DNA is TGTGCCAGCTCACCCTACGCGGACAGGGGGACTGAAGCTTTCTTT. Translating gives CASSPYADRGTEAFF. Drawing the rest from reference TRBV18 and TRBJ1-1, the complete variable domain is NAGVMQNPRHLVRRRGQEARLRCSPMKGHSHVYWYRQLPEEGLKFMVYLQKENIIDESGMPKERFSAEFPKEGPSILRIQQVVRGDSAAYFCASSPYADRGTEAFFGQGTRLTVV.

The chain recombines TRBV12-5 with TRBJ1-5; D is possibly TRBD1 (5 bases). The CDR3 is 16 residues long. Germline CDR1 is LGHNT and CDR2 is FRNRAP. With 0 bases removed from V and 9 bases from J, the gap between germline ends came to 18 bases. The CDR3 DNA sequence: TGTGCTAGTGGTTTGGTAACCGGGGGATTCAGGACGCCCCAGCATTTT. Its protein product is CASGLVTGGFRTPQHF.